This T cell receptor (beta chain) was documented in a study of CD8+ T cells in alopecia areata. About the study: The study gave treated patients oral tofacitinib at 5 to 10 mg twice daily.

Investigators isolated RNA and reverse transcribed it into cDNA to act as the sequencing template. Assay used: immunoSEQ multiplex PCR; TCRdb lists only in-frame clones, some missing. The sample yields fewer than 250,000 clones, 57% seen once. Findings and caveats of the study: Clonality exceeded that of normal scalp in lesional scalp, most notably in alopecia totalis/universalis.

It was from alopecia areata patients that lesional scalp punch biopsies and peripheral blood were collected. The authors sorted CD4+ and CD8+ T cells from PBMCs. This CDR3 region has 15 residues. With V trimmed by 7 bases and J by 0 bases, 6 bases remained unmatched. Germline assignment: CDR1 MNHEY and CDR2 SVGAGI. Details on this clone: Its matching antigen is unknown.

This chain connects TRBV6-5 to TRBJ1-1; 9 bases fit TRBD1. Sequencing used CD4+ T cells sorted from blood, obtained at week 0. The clonotype originates from a human donor with alopecia areata. The CDR3 DNA follows: TGTGCCAGCAAAAAACAGGGGGCCATGAACACTGAAGCTTTCTTT. Amino acids: CASKKQGAMNTEAFF.